This T cell receptor (beta chain) was profiled in a study of identical twins. Study results and caveats: The more abundant beta clonotypes in cord blood had fewer insertions, and memory repertoires did not show this.

cDNA carried unique molecular identifiers, and a universal primer site was added by template switching. TCRdb processed the 5' RACE reads anew with MiXCR; each CDR3 protein has one entry. Counted here are under 450,000 distinct CDR3 sequences, about a fifth occurring once; the ten biggest clones make up roughly 12%. Comment on this clonotype: The target antigen is unknown.

V lost 5 bases, J lost 9 bases, and 14 bases stayed unmatched. Germline CDR1 reads SEHNR; CDR2 reads FQNEAQ (reference sequence). The CDR3 extends over 15 amino acids. With no exceptions, donors were healthy Caucasians. The chain couples TRBV7-9 to TRBJ1-2; 8 bases map to TRBD1. The specimen was naive T cells sorted from blood. This TCR derives from a man aged 45-65 years in good health. The CDR3 loop reads CASSPQPTGAGSYTF. The CDR3 coding sequence is TGTGCCAGCAGCCCACAACCGACAGGGGCTGGAAGCTACACCTTC. Supplemented by reference TRBV7-9 and TRBJ1-2, the full variable domain reads DTGVSQNPRHKITKRGQNVTFRCDPISEHNRLYWYRQTLGQGPEFLTYFQNEAQLEKSRLLSDRFSAERPKGSFSTLEIQRTEQGDSAMYLCASSPQPTGAGSYTFGSGTRLTVV.